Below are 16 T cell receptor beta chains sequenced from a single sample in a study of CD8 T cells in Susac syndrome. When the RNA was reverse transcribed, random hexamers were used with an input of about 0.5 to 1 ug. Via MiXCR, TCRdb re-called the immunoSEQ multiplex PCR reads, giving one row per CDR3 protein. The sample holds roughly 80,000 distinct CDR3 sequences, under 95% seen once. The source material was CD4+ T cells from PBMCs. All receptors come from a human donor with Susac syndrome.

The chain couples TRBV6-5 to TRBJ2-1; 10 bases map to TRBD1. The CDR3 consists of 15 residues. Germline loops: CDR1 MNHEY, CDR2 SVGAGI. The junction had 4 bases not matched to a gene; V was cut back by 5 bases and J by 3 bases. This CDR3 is CASSRGQGGYNEQFF. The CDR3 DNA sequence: TGTGCCAGCAGTAGAGGACAGGGGGGCTACAATGAGCAGTTCTTC.

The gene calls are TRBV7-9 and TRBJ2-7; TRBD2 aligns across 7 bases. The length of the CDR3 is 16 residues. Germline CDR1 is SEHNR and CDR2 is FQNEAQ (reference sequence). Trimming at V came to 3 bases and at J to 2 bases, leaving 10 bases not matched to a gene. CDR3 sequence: CASSFDSWRGTYEQYF. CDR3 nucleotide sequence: TGTGCCAGCAGCTTCGACTCTTGGCGGGGGACCTACGAGCAGTACTTC.

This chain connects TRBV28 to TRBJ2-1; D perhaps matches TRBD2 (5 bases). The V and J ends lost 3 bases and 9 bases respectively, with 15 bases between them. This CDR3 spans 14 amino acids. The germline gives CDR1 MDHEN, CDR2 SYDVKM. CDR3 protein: CASSFAGSLGEQFF. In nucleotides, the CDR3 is TGTGCCAGCAGTTTTGCGGGTAGTCTGGGTGAGCAGTTCTTC.

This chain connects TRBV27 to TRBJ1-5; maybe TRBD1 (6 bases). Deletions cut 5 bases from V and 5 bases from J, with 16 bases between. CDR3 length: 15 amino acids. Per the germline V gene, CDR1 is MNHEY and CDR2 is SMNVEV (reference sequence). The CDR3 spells CASSPRIQGDQPQHF. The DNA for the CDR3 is TGTGCCAGCAGTCCTAGGATACAGGGAGATCAGCCCCAGCATTTT.

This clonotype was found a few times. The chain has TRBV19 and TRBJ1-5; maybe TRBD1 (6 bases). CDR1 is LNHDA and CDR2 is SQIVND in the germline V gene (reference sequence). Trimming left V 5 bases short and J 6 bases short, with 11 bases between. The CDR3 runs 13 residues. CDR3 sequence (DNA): TGTGCCAGTAGTTTACAGGGAGGTCAGCCCCAGCATTTT. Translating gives CASSLQGGQPQHF. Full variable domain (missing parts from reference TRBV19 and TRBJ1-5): DGGITQSPKYLFRKEGQNVTLSCEQNLNHDAMYWYRQDPGQGLRLIYYSQIVNDFQKGDIAEGYSVSREKKESFPLTVTSAQKNPTAFYLCASSLQGGQPQHFGDGTRLSIL.

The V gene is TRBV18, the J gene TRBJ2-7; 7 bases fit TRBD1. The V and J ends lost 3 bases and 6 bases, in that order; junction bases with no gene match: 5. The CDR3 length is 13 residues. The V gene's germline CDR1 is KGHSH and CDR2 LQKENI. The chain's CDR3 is CASSPGTASEQYF. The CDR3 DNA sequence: TGTGCCAGCTCACCCGGGACAGCGTCCGAGCAGTACTTC.

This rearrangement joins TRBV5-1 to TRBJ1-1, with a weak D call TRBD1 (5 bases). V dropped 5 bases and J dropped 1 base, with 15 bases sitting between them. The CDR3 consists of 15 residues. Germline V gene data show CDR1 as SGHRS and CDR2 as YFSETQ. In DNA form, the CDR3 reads TGCGCCAGCAGTAGGGAAGGGGAGGGGAACACTGAAGCTTTCTTT. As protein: CASSREGEGNTEAFF.

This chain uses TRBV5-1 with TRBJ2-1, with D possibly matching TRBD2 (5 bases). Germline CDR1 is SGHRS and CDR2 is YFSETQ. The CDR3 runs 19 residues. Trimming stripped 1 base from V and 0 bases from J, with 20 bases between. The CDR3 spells CASSLKNLGVSGSYNEQFF. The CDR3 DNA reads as TGCGCCAGCAGCTTGAAGAATCTCGGGGTTTCGGGCTCCTACAATGAGCAGTTCTTC.

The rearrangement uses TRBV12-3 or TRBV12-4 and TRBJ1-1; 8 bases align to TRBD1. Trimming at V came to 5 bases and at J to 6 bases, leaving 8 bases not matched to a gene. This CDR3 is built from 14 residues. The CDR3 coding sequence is TGTGCCAGCAGTCACTCCTCACAGGGGGCTGAAGCTTTCTTT. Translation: CASSHSSQGAEAFF.

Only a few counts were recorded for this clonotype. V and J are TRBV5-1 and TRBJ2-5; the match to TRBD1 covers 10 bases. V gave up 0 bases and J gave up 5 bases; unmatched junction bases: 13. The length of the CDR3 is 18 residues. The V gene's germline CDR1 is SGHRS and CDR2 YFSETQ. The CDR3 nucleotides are TGCGCCAGCAGCTTGGACCAGCCGGGACAGGGGTCAAGGGAGACCCAGTACTTC. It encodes CASSLDQPGQGSRETQYF.

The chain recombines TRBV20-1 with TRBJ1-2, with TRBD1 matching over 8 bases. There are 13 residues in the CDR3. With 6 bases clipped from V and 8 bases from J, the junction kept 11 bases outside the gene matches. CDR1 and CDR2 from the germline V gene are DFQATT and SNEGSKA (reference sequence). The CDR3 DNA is TGCAGTGCCACCGGGACAGGAAGTCGGGGCTACACCTTC. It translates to CSATGTGSRGYTF.

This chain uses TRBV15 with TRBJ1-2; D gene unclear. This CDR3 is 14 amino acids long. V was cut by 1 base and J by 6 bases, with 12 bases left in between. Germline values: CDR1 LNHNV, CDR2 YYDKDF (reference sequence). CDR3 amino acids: CATSRGGNEHGYTF. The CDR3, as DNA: TGTGCCACCAGCAGAGGAGGCAACGAACATGGCTACACCTTC.

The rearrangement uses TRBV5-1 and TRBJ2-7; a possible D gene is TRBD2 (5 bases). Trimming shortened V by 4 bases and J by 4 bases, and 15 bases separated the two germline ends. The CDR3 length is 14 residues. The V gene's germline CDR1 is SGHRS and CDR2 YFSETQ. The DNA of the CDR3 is TGCGCCAGCAGCCCGGGGATAAGTATATACGAGCAGTACTTC. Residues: CASSPGISIYEQYF.

CDR3 nucleotide sequence: TGCGCCAGCAGCTTGGGCCCAGGCAATCCGGGGACCCAGTACTTC. Protein product: CASSLGPGNPGTQYF. The genes are TRBV5-1 and TRBJ2-5; no reliable D call. Germline CDR1 is SGHRS and CDR2 is YFSETQ. V was pared by 0 bases and J by 7 bases, with 16 bases between. This CDR3 comprises 15 residues.

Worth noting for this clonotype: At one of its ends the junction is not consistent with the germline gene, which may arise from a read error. CDR3 loop: CASSLDPVEVPNTGVLFF. CDR3 sequence (DNA): TGTGCCAGCAGCTTAGACCCTGTTGAGGTTCCCAACACCGGGGTGCTGTTTTTT. V usage is TRBV7-2 and J usage is TRBJ2-2; possibly TRBD2 for D (5 bases). In germline, CDR1 is SGHTA, CDR2 FQGNSA. The CDR3 consists of 18 residues.

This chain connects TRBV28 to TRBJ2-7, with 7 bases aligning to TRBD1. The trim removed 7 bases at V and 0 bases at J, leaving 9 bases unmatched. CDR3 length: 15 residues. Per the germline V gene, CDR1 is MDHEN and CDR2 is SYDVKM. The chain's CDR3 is CASTLRDRHSYEQYF. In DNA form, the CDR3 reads TGTGCCAGCACCTTGAGGGACAGACACTCCTACGAGCAGTACTTC.